This T cell receptor (beta chain) was captured in a study of low-dose radiotherapy and immunotherapy resistance in tumors. Across the study: One day prior to radiation and immunotherapy, intravenous cyclophosphamide at 200 mg/m2 was given, repeated every two weeks.

The sample's time point: after trial treatment. Indicated treatment: LDRT plus nivolumab, ipilimumab, low-dose cyclophosphamide and aspirin (RACIN trial). The donors, trial participants, received nivolumab, ipilimumab, aspirin, low-dose cyclophosphamide and low-dose radiotherapy. The sample holds many counts of this clonotype. Covering alpha and beta chains, TRAV- and TRBV-specific primers were used for the first-strand cDNA. Using a constant-region primer together with a V-primer adapter, TCRs were subjected to roughly 18 PCR cycles of amplification. TCRdb fed the reads into MiXCR, producing one record per CDR3 protein. The repertoire has tens of thousands of distinct CDR3 sequences, around a sixth of them found once; the top ten carry 1.1% to 1.5%. The sequences come from PBMCs, collected after low-dose radiotherapy plus immunotherapy. This TCR was sampled from a male donor with prostate cancer.

Here the CDR3 reads CASSPSGAAGGNTIYF. The CDR3 nucleotides are TGTGCCAGCAGCCCGTCCGGGGCGGCGGGTGGAAACACCATATATTTT. The chain carries TRBV4-2 and TRBJ1-3, with D perhaps TRBD1 (5 bases). The CDR3 extends over 16 amino acids. V lost 4 bases and J 3 bases, leaving 16 bases between the germline ends. Germline CDR1 reads LGHNA; CDR2 reads YNFKEQ.